This entry lists 5 T cell receptor beta chains sequenced from one sample in a study of T cells in Graves' hyperthyroidism and ophthalmopathy. Amplified regions were TCR beta CDR3 sequences from RNA transcripts. HTBI primers were used for first-round RT-PCR of the TCR CDR3. In TCRdb, the multiplex PCR reads were re-called with MiXCR into one record per CDR3 protein. The sample has about 360,000 distinct CDR3 sequences, less than 15% seen once. Sequences were obtained from blood. These receptors were collected from a woman under 30 with Graves' hyperthyroidism.

This clonotype was picked up many times. This sequence joins TRBV5-5 and TRBJ2-3; D is perhaps TRBD1 (6 bases). Germline V gene sequence: CDR1 SGHKS, CDR2 YYEKEE (reference sequence). This CDR3 has 16 residues. Trimming stripped 2 bases from V and 0 bases from J, with 13 bases between. The CDR3 nucleotides read TGTGCCAGCAGCTTTAGGGGGATCCTCAGCACAGATACGCAGTATTTT. This gives the protein CASSFRGILSTDTQYF.

This clonotype was seen at least ten times. The J gene is TRBJ2-3, the V gene TRBV20-1; 9 bases fit TRBD2. This CDR3 contains 15 residues. Germline assignment: CDR1 DFQATT and CDR2 SNEGSKA (reference sequence). V lost 4 bases to trimming and J lost 0 bases; unmatched junction nucleotides: 5. The CDR3 sequence is CSAIPSGVSTDTQYF. The CDR3, as DNA: TGCAGTGCTATCCCTAGCGGGGTCAGCACAGATACGCAGTATTTT.

This clonotype was counted at least ten times. The chain uses TRBV3-1 and TRBJ1-2; D is undetermined. This CDR3 is built from 16 residues. In germline, CDR1 is LGHDT, CDR2 YNNKEL (reference sequence). The ends were cut back, 0 bases at V and 5 bases at J, with 16 bases in the middle. The CDR3 spells CASSQDPGIQLYGYTF. The CDR3 coding sequence is TGTGCCAGCAGCCAAGATCCCGGGATTCAACTATATGGCTACACCTTC.

CDR3 loop: CASGWGRGNEQFF. The CDR3 bases are TGTGCTAGTGGTTGGGGCCGCGGGAATGAGCAGTTCTTC. The rearrangement links TRBV12-5 to TRBJ2-1; D might be TRBD1 or TRBD2, each matching 5 bases. CDR1 and CDR2 (germline): LGHNT, FRNRAP. V dropped 4 bases and J dropped 7 bases, with 11 bases sitting between them. This CDR3 region has 13 residues.

This clonotype has ten or more counts. V gene TRBV10-3 combines with J gene TRBJ2-3, with D unresolved. V was trimmed by 3 bases and J by 0 bases, leaving 13 bases between them. The V gene's germline CDR1 is ENHRY and CDR2 SYGVKD. This CDR3 is built from 16 residues. The CDR3 sequence is CAISESRSPSTDTQYF. The CDR3, as DNA: TGTGCCATCAGTGAATCTCGGTCGCCTAGCACAGATACGCAGTATTTT.